This is a list of T cell receptor beta chains from one sample in a study of T cell responses to AZD1222 COVID-19 vaccine. Some clones are missing from TCRdb's copy, which holds only in-frame ones; the method was immunoSEQ multiplex PCR. Among more than 85,000 clones, 88% were seen once, and the ten largest hold roughly 12%. Specimen: peripheral blood, collected on day 0 of MenACWY control vaccination. The receptors were gathered from an adult in good health. Each CDR3 is given with its conserved first and last residue. Some rows have no size entry. The others give once, few or many, or a class for an expanded clone.

v_call	j_call	clone_size	cdr3_aa
TRBV28	TRBJ2-1	.	CASSLVGYNEQFF
TRBV29-1	TRBJ2-1	.	CSVPRGSYNEQFF
TRBV7-9	TRBJ1-1	.	CASSIQGGAFF
TRBV2	TRBJ1-5	.	CASSEARRQPQHF
TRBV4-1	TRBJ1-1	.	CASSLRQGKNTEAFF
TRBV4-1	TRBJ2-1	once	CASSQASGRYNEQFF
TRBV12-3/TRBV12-4	TRBJ1-5	.	CASSNRVWPQHF
TRBV28	TRBJ1-1	.	CASSLWRDSAEAFF
TRBV3-1/TRBV3-2	TRBJ2-2	.	CASSQDLSGENTGELFF
TRBV2	TRBJ1-1	.	CASLQFTNTEAFF
TRBV19	TRBJ1-1	.	CASVPVGVGTEAFF
TRBV6-1	TRBJ2-7	.	CASSGPGTGLLDEQYF
TRBV6-6	TRBJ1-1	.	CASSYTGQLLAFF
TRBV28	TRBJ2-7	.	CASSSPGGQGAGEQYF
TRBV5-6	TRBJ1-2	.	CASSKGQEFYGYTF
TRBV4-1	TRBJ1-1	.	CASSQRVRGPKNTEAFF
TRBV3-1/TRBV3-2	TRBJ1-2	.	CASSQASSNYGYTF
TRBV10-3	TRBJ1-1	once	CAISESKPGPNTEAFF
TRBV5-4	TRBJ2-7	.	CASSLEAGSYEQYF
TRBV6-2/TRBV6-3	TRBJ1-1	.	CASSPYRGSTEAFF
TRBV13	TRBJ1-1	.	CASSLSYFTEAFF
TRBV13	TRBJ1-6	.	CASSSRTVAYNSPLHF
TRBV21-1	TRBJ1-4	.	CARKGTGLIEKLFF
TRBV19	TRBJ1-1	.	CASSMRSGRNTEAFF
TRBV9	TRBJ1-1	once	CASSVAGQGNTEAFF
TRBV7-2	TRBJ2-1	.	CASSSWFGQGGNEQFF
TRBV28	TRBJ2-7	once	CASNGQGAYEQYF
TRBV6-5	TRBJ1-1	once	CASSYSIWTEAFF
TRBV5-1	TRBJ1-5	.	CASSSQGGNQPQHF
TRBV28	TRBJ1-2	.	CASTFYGQPILRNYGYTF
TRBV19	TRBJ1-1	.	CASGRGGEAFF